These T cell receptor beta chains were read from a single sample in a study of blood T cell repertoires in COVID-19. Clones were read by immunoSEQ multiplex PCR, and TCRdb kept only the in-frame ones, dropping some. The sample lists around 700,000 clones, about 87% occurring once. The specimen sequenced was peripheral blood. Source of these receptors: a woman aged 18-35 years with acute or convalescent COVID-19. Both conserved end residues are part of each CDR3. Each record gives: D gene, V gene, CDR3 length, clone size, J gene, CDR3 protein, CDR3 DNA. D genes are given only for firm matches. For some rows the clone size is stated as once, few or many, or as a class when expanded; others skip it.

>TRBD2|TRBV7-9|15|once|TRBJ2-1
CASSISGVSYNEQFF
TGTGCCAGCAGCATTAGCGGGGTCTCCTACAATGAGCAGTTCTTC
>TRBD1|TRBV6-6|14|.|TRBJ2-7
CASSYGAGGDEQYF
TGTGCCAGCAGTTACGGGGCAGGGGGCGACGAGCAGTACTTC
>.|TRBV25-1|15|once|TRBJ2-7
CASSDGTSSSYEQYF
TGTGCCAGCAGTGATGGGACATCCTCCTCCTACGAGCAGTACTTC
>.|TRBV3-1/TRBV3-2|16|.|TRBJ2-7
CASSPRHPLTSYEQYF
TGTGCCAGCAGCCCCCGACATCCGTTGACCTCCTACGAGCAGTACTTC
>TRBD2|TRBV4-1|16|.|TRBJ2-2
CASSPAGGTNTGELFF
TGCGCCAGCAGCCCGGCGGGGGGAACCAACACCGGGGAGCTGTTTTTT
>.|TRBV5-6|12|once|TRBJ1-2
CASRRGSAGYTF
TGTGCCAGCAGGAGAGGGTCGGCTGGCTACACCTTC
>.|TRBV6-2/TRBV6-3|15|.|TRBJ1-2
CASSSLIYANYGYTF
TGTGCCAGCAGTTCACTGATTTACGCTAACTATGGCTACACCTTC
>.|TRBV2|14|once|TRBJ2-1
CASSERQQGHEQFF
TGTGCCAGCAGTGAAAGACAGCAGGGGCATGAGCAGTTCTTC
>.|TRBV12-3/TRBV12-4|11|once|TRBJ2-2
CASKRDGELFF
TGTGCCAGTAAGAGAGACGGGGAGCTGTTTTTT
>.|TRBV20-1|11|.|TRBJ2-7
CSANDRYEQYF
TGCAGTGCCAACGACAGATACGAGCAGTACTTC
>.|TRBV21-1|17|.|TRBJ1-3
CASSKLGQGATGNTIYF
TGTGCCAGCAGCAAACTTGGACAGGGGGCCACTGGAAACACCATATATTTT
>.|TRBV21-1|17|.|TRBJ2-1
CASSKRRGTGVYNEQFF
TGTGCCAGCAGCAAAAGGAGGGGGACAGGAGTCTACAATGAGCAGTTCTTC
>.|TRBV7-2|18|once|TRBJ1-1
CASSLVQGWGIWHTEAFF
TGTGCCAGCAGCTTAGTACAGGGATGGGGGATTTGGCACACTGAAGCTTTCTTT
>TRBD1|TRBV7-6|16|.|TRBJ1-5
CASSLRIRGLDQPQHF
TGTGCCAGCAGCTTAAGGATCAGGGGGCTAGATCAGCCCCAGCATTTT
>TRBD1|TRBV5-1|13|.|TRBJ2-7
CASSLRDSYEQYF
TGCGCCAGCAGCTTAAGGGACAGCTACGAGCAGTACTTC
>.|TRBV15|15|.|TRBJ2-2
CATEIRDTNTGELFF
TGTGCCACAGAGATACGGGACACGAACACCGGGGAGCTGTTTTTT
>.|TRBV27|15|.|TRBJ1-2
CASSSPGSADYGYTF
TGTGCCAGCAGTTCCCCCGGGTCCGCCGACTATGGCTACACCTTC
>.|TRBV5-6|15|.|TRBJ1-6
CASSPQGSYNSPLHF
TGTGCCAGCAGCCCCCAGGGTTCCTATAATTCACCCCTCCACTTT
>TRBD1|TRBV9|18|.|TRBJ1-2
CAGSPLSRGGPENYGYTF
TGTGCCGGATCCCCCTTATCGAGAGGGGGCCCTGAAAACTATGGCTACACCTTC
>.|TRBV6-6|16|.|TRBJ2-2
CASSYQDRGNTGELFF
TGTGCCAGCAGTTACCAGGACAGAGGGAACACCGGGGAGCTGTTTTTT
>TRBD1|TRBV6-6|15|once|TRBJ1-2
CASSGTGDGRDGYTF
TGTGCCAGCTCCGGGACAGGGGATGGTAGAGATGGCTACACCTTC
>.|TRBV6-8|16|few|TRBJ2-7
CASSGHPSGGSGEQYF
TGTGCCAGCAGTGGCCACCCGAGTGGGGGGAGTGGGGAGCAGTACTTC
>.|TRBV3-1/TRBV3-2|16|few|TRBJ1-5
CASSQDLGEVNQPQHF
TGTGCCAGCAGCCAAGATCTGGGGGAGGTCAATCAGCCCCAGCATTTT
>.|TRBV6-5|12|.|TRBJ2-1
CASRRVGNEQFF
TGTGCCAGCAGGAGGGTCGGAAATGAGCAGTTCTTC
>.|TRBV9|14|.|TRBJ2-3
CASSVWPGTDTQYF
TGTGCCAGCAGCGTGTGGCCCGGCACAGATACGCAGTATTTT
>.|TRBV28|13|few|TRBJ2-3
CASSLSVGGMQYF
TGTGCCAGCAGCCTCTCGGTGGGGGGTATGCAGTATTTT
>.|TRBV15|17|.|TRBJ1-4
CATSPRWGGAGSEKLFF
TGTGCCACCAGCCCCCGCTGGGGTGGGGCCGGCTCCGAAAAACTGTTTTTT
>.|TRBV30|13|.|TRBJ2-7
CAWSVEVIYEQYF
TGTGCCTGGAGTGTCGAGGTTATCTACGAGCAGTACTTC
>.|TRBV7-2|14|.|TRBJ1-5
CASSLRDRNQPQHF
TGTGCCAGCAGCTTACGAGACAGAAATCAGCCCCAGCATTTT
>TRBD2|TRBV10-2|17|.|TRBJ2-1
CATRGGGGALGSNEQFF
TGCGCCACCCGGGGTGGCGGGGGGGCGTTGGGGTCCAATGAGCAGTTCTTC
>.|TRBV29-1|10|.|TRBJ1-1
CSIRDNEAFF
TGCAGCATCCGGGACAACGAAGCTTTCTTT
>.|TRBV7-2|13|.|TRBJ2-2
CASTQKNTGELFF
TGTGCCAGCACCCAAAAAAACACCGGGGAGCTGTTTTTT
>TRBD1|TRBV3-1/TRBV3-2|15|.|TRBJ1-4
CASRDRPSTNEKLFF
TGTGCCTCCCGGGACAGACCCTCAACTAATGAAAAACTGTTTTTT
>.|TRBV10-3|15|.|TRBJ1-4
CAISDGGGRGEKLFF
TGTGCCATCAGTGACGGTGGAGGGAGGGGTGAAAAACTGTTTTTT
>.|TRBV5-1|11|.|TRBJ1-1
CASFRGTEAFF
TGCGCCAGCTTCCGGGGCACTGAAGCTTTCTTT
>.|TRBV5-6|15|.|TRBJ1-1
CASSHFQGTDTEAFF
TGTGCCAGCAGCCACTTCCAGGGCACCGACACTGAAGCTTTCTTT
>TRBD1|TRBV6-5|15|.|TRBJ1-5
CASRGRDRDNQPQHF
TGTGCCAGCAGGGGGCGGGACAGGGACAATCAGCCCCAGCATTTT
>.|TRBV13|13|.|TRBJ2-7
CASAAGNSYEQYF
TGTGCCAGCGCGGCAGGGAACTCCTACGAGCAGTACTTC
>.|TRBV6-5|16|.|TRBJ1-2
CASSYSAVRFYYGYTF
TGTGCCAGCAGTTACTCGGCGGTGAGGTTTTACTATGGCTACACCTTC
>.|TRBV6-5|15|.|TRBJ2-3
CASPGELFSTDTQYF
TGTGCCAGCCCTGGGGAGCTTTTTAGCACAGATACGCAGTATTTT
>.|TRBV2|13|.|TRBJ2-3
CATLGVVPDTQYF
TGTGCCACCCTAGGGGTAGTCCCAGATACGCAGTATTTT
>.|TRBV5-6|13|once|TRBJ2-7
CASSQGILKEQYF
TGTGCCAGCAGCCAGGGGATATTGAAAGAGCAGTACTTC
>.|TRBV6-5|12|.|TRBJ1-5
CATSYLQETQHF
TGTGCCACCTCATATTTACAGGAGACCCAGCATTTT
>.|TRBV2|14|.|TRBJ1-4
CASRREATNEKLFF
TGTGCCAGCAGAAGAGAAGCAACTAATGAAAAACTGTTTTTT
>TRBD2|TRBV5-1|16|.|TRBJ2-7
CASSFSGLAGSYEQYF
TGCGCCAGCAGTTTCTCTGGACTAGCGGGGAGCTACGAGCAGTACTTC
>.|TRBV6-5|13|.|TRBJ1-1
CASIPGHVSEAFF
TGTGCCAGCATTCCGGGACATGTCTCTGAAGCTTTCTTT
>.|TRBV11-2|16|.|TRBJ1-6
CASSFGLAFNNSPLHF
TGTGCCAGCAGCTTCGGACTGGCCTTTAATAATTCACCCCTCCACTTT
>TRBD1|TRBV19|19|.|TRBJ2-6
CASSLGTGQTLIRANVLTF
TGTGCCAGTAGTCTGGGGACAGGGCAGACTCTCATCCGGGCCAACGTCCTGACTTTC
>.|TRBV3-1/TRBV3-2|14|few|TRBJ1-1
CASSPSGANTEAFF
TGTGCCAGCAGCCCTTCAGGGGCGAACACTGAAGCTTTCTTT
>TRBD1|TRBV7-9|15|.|TRBJ1-2
CASSLRTGVLDGYTF
TGTGCCAGCAGCTTAAGGACAGGGGTCCTTGATGGCTACACCTTC
>TRBD2|TRBV3-1/TRBV3-2|17|.|TRBJ2-7
CASSRPGLAGGPGEQYF
TGTGCCAGCAGCCGGCCGGGACTAGCGGGGGGGCCTGGAGAGCAGTACTTC